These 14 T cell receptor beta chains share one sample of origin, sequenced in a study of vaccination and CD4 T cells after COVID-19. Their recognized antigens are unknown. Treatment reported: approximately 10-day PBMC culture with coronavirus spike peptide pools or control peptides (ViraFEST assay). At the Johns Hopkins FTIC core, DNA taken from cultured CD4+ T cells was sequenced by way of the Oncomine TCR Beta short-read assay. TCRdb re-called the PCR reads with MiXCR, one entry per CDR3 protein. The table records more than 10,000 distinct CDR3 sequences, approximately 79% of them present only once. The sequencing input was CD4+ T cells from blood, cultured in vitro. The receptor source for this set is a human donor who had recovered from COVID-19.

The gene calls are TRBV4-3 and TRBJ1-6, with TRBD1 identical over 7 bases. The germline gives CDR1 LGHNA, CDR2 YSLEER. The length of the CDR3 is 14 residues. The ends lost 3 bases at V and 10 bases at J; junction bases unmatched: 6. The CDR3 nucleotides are TGCGCCAGCAGCCAGGAGACAGGGTGGTCACCCCTCCACTTT. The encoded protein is CASSQETGWSPLHF.

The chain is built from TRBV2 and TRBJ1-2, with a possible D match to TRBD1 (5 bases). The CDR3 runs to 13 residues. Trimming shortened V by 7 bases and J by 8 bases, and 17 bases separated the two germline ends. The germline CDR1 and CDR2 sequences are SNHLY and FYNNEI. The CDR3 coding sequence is TGTGCCAGCAAGGAAGCGGGGGGAGTCGGCTACACCTTC. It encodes CASKEAGGVGYTF.

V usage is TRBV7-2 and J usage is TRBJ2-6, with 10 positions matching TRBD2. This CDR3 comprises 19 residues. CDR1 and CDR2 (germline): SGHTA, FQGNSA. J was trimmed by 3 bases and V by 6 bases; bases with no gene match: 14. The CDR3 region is CASRPASGRGLGGANVLTF. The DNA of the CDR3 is TGTGCCAGCAGGCCAGCTAGCGGGAGAGGGTTGGGTGGGGCCAACGTCCTGACTTTC. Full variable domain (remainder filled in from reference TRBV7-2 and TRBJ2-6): GAGVSQSPSNKVTEKGKDVELRCDPISGHTALYWYRQSLGQGLEFLIYFQGNSAPDKSGLPSDRFSAERTGGSVSTLTIQRTQQEDSAVYLCASRPASGRGLGGANVLTFGAGSRLTVL.

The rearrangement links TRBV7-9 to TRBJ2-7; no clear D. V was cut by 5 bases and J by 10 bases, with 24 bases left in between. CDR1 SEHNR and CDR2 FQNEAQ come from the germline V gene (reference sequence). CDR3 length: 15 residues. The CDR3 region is CASSTPLARSFGQYF. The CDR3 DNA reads TGTGCCAGCAGCACCCCCTTAGCACGTTCCTTCGGACAGTACTTC.

CDR3 protein: CASSPGLAGGPQGELFF. The CDR3 nucleotides read TGTGCCAGCAGCCCCGGACTAGCGGGAGGGCCTCAAGGGGAGCTGTTTTTT. The chain recombines TRBV7-2 with TRBJ2-2; 15 nucleotides align to TRBD2. Germline V CDR1 and CDR2: SGHTA, FQGNSA. The CDR3 runs 17 residues. V shed 5 bases and J 8 bases; nucleotides not matched to a gene: 9.

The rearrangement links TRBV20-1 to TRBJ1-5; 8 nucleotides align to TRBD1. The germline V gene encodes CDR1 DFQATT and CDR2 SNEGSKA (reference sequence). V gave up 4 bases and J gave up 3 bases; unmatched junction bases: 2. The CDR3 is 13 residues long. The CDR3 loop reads CSAMGQDNQPQHF. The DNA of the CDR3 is TGCAGTGCTATGGGACAGGACAATCAGCCCCAGCATTTT.

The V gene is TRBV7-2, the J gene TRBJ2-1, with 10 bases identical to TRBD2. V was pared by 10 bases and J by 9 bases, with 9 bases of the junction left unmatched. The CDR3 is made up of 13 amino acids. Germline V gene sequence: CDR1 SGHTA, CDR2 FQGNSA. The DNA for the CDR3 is TGTGCCACCTTACTAGCGGGAATGGGTGAGCAGTTCTTC. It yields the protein CATLLAGMGEQFF.

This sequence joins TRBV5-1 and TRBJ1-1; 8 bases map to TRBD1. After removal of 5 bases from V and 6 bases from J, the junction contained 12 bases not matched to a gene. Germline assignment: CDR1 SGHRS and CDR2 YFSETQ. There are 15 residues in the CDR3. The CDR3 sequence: CASRKTGDTSAEAFF. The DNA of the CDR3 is TGCGCCAGCAGGAAGACAGGGGACACGAGCGCTGAAGCTTTCTTT.

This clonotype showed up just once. As DNA, the CDR3 is TGTGCCACTAGCGGGAGCTCCTACGAGCAGTACTTC. Protein: CATSGSSYEQYF. The chain has TRBV10-3 and TRBJ2-7, with TRBD2 matching 10 bases. The trim removed 10 bases at V and 0 bases at J, leaving 0 bases unmatched. The CDR3 spans 12 residues. Germline-derived CDR1 and CDR2 are ENHRY and SYGVKD.

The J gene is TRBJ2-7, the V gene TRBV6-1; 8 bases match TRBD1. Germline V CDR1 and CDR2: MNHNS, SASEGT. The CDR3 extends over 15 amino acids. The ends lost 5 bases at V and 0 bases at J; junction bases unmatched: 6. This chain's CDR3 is CASSLTGTGSYEQYF. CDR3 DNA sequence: TGTGCCAGCAGTCTAACCGGGACAGGCTCCTACGAGCAGTACTTC.

Here the CDR3 reads CASSLGLAGPTGELFF. The CDR3 bases are TGTGCCAGCAGCTTAGGGCTAGCGGGACCAACCGGGGAGCTGTTTTTT. The genes are TRBV11-3 and TRBJ2-2, with 9 bases that match TRBD2. Unmatched junction bases numbered 5, after V lost 1 base and J lost 5 bases. CDR3 length: 16 residues. Germline V gene lookup returns CDR1 SGHNT and CDR2 YENEEA.

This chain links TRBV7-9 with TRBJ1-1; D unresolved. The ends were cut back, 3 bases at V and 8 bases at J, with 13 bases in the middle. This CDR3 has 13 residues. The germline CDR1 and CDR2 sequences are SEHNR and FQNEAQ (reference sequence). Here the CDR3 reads CASSFTEKAEAFF. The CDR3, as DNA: TGTGCCAGCAGCTTCACCGAGAAAGCCGAAGCTTTCTTT.

The chain's CDR3 is CAIGRGQGASGELFF. In nucleotides, the CDR3 is TGTGCCATCGGTAGGGGACAGGGGGCCTCCGGGGAGCTGTTTTTT. J is TRBJ2-2 and V is TRBV10-3; 12 bases agree with TRBD1. Germline V CDR1 and CDR2: ENHRY, SYGVKD. The CDR3 totals 15 residues. V gave up 8 bases and J gave up 6 bases; unmatched junction bases: 7.

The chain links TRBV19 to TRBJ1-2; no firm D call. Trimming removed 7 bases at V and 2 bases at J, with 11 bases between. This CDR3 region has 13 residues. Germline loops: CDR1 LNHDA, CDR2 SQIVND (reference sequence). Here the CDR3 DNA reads TGTGCCAGTATAACCGACGGCAACTATGGCTACACCTTC. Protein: CASITDGNYGYTF.